The following is a T cell receptor (beta chain) sequence with its context. CDR3 length equals 12 residues. Germline CDR1 and CDR2: SQVTM and ANQGSEA. The V gene lost 1 base and the J gene lost 4 bases, with 7 bases spanning the gap. Produced via immunoSEQ multiplex PCR; TCRdb's table is partial and in-frame only. Of tens of thousands of clones listed, 60% to 85% are singletons. This specimen belongs to a study of T cell responses to AZD1222 COVID-19 vaccine. The sequence was collected from an adult in good health. The chain joins TRBV29-1 to TRBJ1-2; D uncertain. The starting material was peripheral blood, obtained on day 0 of AZD1222 vaccination. In DNA, the CDR3 is TGCAGCGTTGAAGCAGGAACCTATGGCTACACCTTC. Residues: CSVEAGTYGYTF. The full variable domain, with the rest looked up from reference TRBV29-1 and TRBJ1-2, is SAVISQKPSRDICQRGTSLTIQCQVDSQVTMMFWYRQQPGQSLTLIATANQGSEATYESGFVIDKFPISRPNLTFSTLTVSNMSPEDSSIYLCSVEAGTYGYTFGSGTRLTVV.